The next 32 T cell receptor beta chains were all read from a single sample in a study of T cell responses to AZD1222 COVID-19 vaccine. Assay: immunoSEQ multiplex PCR; the TCRdb copy retains only in-frame clones and omits some. The top ten clones hold roughly 7.2% of a sample with some 130,000 clones, roughly nine tenths of them seen once. This sample comprised peripheral blood, obtained on day 0 of AZD1222 vaccination. These receptors were obtained from an adult in good health.

The J gene is TRBJ1-6, the V gene TRBV7-6, with 9 bases fitting TRBD1. Germline assignment: CDR1 SGHVS and CDR2 FNYEAQ. This CDR3 comprises 14 residues. After removal of 5 bases from V and 9 bases from J, the junction contained 5 bases not matched to a gene. The CDR3 loop reads CASSRGQGSSPLHF. For the CDR3, the DNA is TGTGCCAGCAGCCGGGGACAGGGAAGTTCACCCCTCCACTTT.

The J gene is TRBJ1-1, the V gene TRBV5-1; no definite D call. The CDR3 consists of 13 residues. With 0 bases removed from V and 1 base from J, the gap between germline ends came to 4 bases. CDR1 and CDR2 (germline): SGHRS, YFSETQ. Here the CDR3 DNA reads TGCGCCAGCAGCTTGGGGGCGAACACTGAAGCTTTCTTT. Translation gives CASSLGANTEAFF.

This chain links TRBV7-9 with TRBJ1-1; D may be TRBD1 (5 bases). The germline V and J ends were trimmed by 3 bases and 3 bases, with 20 bases remaining between them. This CDR3 comprises 17 residues. The germline CDR1 and CDR2 sequences are SEHNR and FQNEAQ (reference sequence). The CDR3 region is CASSLTPGTRGHTEAFF. CDR3 coding DNA: TGTGCCAGCAGCTTGACACCAGGGACCCGGGGCCACACTGAAGCTTTCTTT.

The chain has TRBV30 and TRBJ2-7; D perhaps matches TRBD1 (5 bases). Trimming removed 2 bases from V and 1 base from J, with 12 bases in between. CDR3 length: 14 amino acids. Germline V lookup: CDR1 GTSNPN, CDR2 SVGIG (reference sequence). As DNA, the CDR3 is TGTGCCTGGAGTCAGGACACAAATTCCTACGAGCAGTACTTC. As protein: CAWSQDTNSYEQYF.

This clone came up a few times. This chain joins TRBV11-2 and TRBJ1-2; 10 nucleotides match TRBD1. This CDR3 has 16 amino acids. Germline values: CDR1 SGHAT, CDR2 FQNNGV. The junction had 8 bases not matched to a gene; V was cut back by 5 bases and J by 2 bases. The CDR3 reads CASSGDRGEENYGYTF. In DNA form, the CDR3 reads TGTGCCAGCAGCGGGGACAGGGGAGAGGAGAACTATGGCTACACCTTC. The full variable domain, in which reference TRBV11-2 and TRBJ1-2 provide the parts outside the CDR3, is EAGVAQSPRYKIIEKRQSVAFWCNPISGHATLYWYQQILGQGPKLLIQFQNNGVVDDSQLPKDRFSAERLKGVDSTLKIQPAKLEDSAVYLCASSGDRGEENYGYTFGSGTRLTVV.

J is TRBJ1-1 and V is TRBV6-2 or TRBV6-3, with D maybe TRBD1 (6 bases). The CDR3 is 13 residues long. The V and J ends lost 4 bases and 4 bases respectively, with 10 bases between them. The germline V gene encodes CDR1 MNHEY and CDR2 SVGEGT. As DNA, the CDR3 is TGTGCCAGCAGTTCGCAGGGGAGCACTGAAGCTTTCTTT. This translates into CASSSQGSTEAFF.

The rearrangement uses TRBV14 and TRBJ2-2; either TRBD1 or TRBD2 may supply D (5 bases each). CDR3 length: 18 amino acids. CDR1 and CDR2 from the germline V gene are SGHDN and FVKESK. Trimming pared 0 bases from V and 1 base from J, leaving 15 bases between. The CDR3 loop reads CASSQDIWQGENTGELFF. CDR3 coding DNA: TGTGCCAGCAGCCAAGATATTTGGCAGGGAGAGAACACCGGGGAGCTGTTTTTT.

The chain combines TRBV3-1 (or the pseudogene TRBV3-2) with TRBJ1-1; 7 bases agree with TRBD1. The CDR3 contains 18 residues. Germline CDR1 reads LGHDT; CDR2 reads YNNKEL (reference sequence). V dropped 3 bases and J dropped 3; count of bases not matched to a gene: 16. CDR3 DNA: TGTGCCAGCAGCCAGAGCAAATTGAGACAGGGATCCCACACTGAAGCTTTCTTT. Encoded protein: CASSQSKLRQGSHTEAFF.

This clone came up once. The CDR3 region has the DNA TGTGCCAGCAGTGAACGGGGAGTAACTGAAGCTTTCTTT. Encoded protein: CASSERGVTEAFF. J is TRBJ1-1 and V is TRBV25-1; D uncertain. This CDR3 is 13 amino acids long. Germline V gene lookup returns CDR1 MGHDK and CDR2 SYGVNS. The V gene lost 2 bases and the J gene lost 5 bases, with 9 bases spanning the gap.

The chain recombines TRBV24-1 with TRBJ1-4, with 10 bases aligning to TRBD1. Germline CDR1 KGHDR, CDR2 SFDVKD. Losses at the gene ends were 3 bases for V and 8 bases for J; bases not matched to a gene: 5. The CDR3 runs 15 residues. The CDR3 protein is CATSDRQGAQEKLFF. Written as DNA, the CDR3 is TGTGCCACCAGTGATCGACAGGGGGCTCAGGAAAAACTGTTTTTT.

The genes are TRBV7-3 and TRBJ2-7; D remains unclear. V dropped 3 bases and J dropped 2 bases, with 11 bases sitting between them. This CDR3 is built from 14 residues. Per the germline V gene, CDR1 is SGHTA and CDR2 is FQGTGA. This chain's CDR3 is CASSLKKGPYEQYF. In nucleotides, the CDR3 is TGTGCCAGCAGCTTGAAGAAGGGCCCCTACGAGCAGTACTTC.

In DNA, the CDR3 is TGCGCCAGCAGCCAGGTCGGGACAGGGAGGGACAACTATGGCTACACCTTC. Encoded protein: CASSQVGTGRDNYGYTF. V is TRBV5-1 and J is TRBJ1-2; TRBD1 aligns across 9 bases. There are 17 residues in the CDR3. Germline loops: CDR1 SGHRS, CDR2 YFSETQ. The trim removed 4 bases at V and 2 bases at J, leaving 12 bases unmatched.

The chain carries TRBV5-5 and TRBJ1-4; D remains ambiguous. V lost 0 bases and J 8 bases, leaving 23 bases between the germline ends. The CDR3 runs to 18 residues. The germline CDR1 and CDR2 sequences are SGHKS and YYEKEE (reference sequence). CDR3 sequence reads: CASSLGLPGPTVGEKLFF. As DNA, the CDR3 is TGTGCCAGCAGCTTGGGACTACCCGGGCCCACTGTCGGGGAAAAACTGTTTTTT.

This chain links TRBV5-1 with TRBJ1-6; D remains ambiguous. Germline CDR1 reads SGHRS; CDR2 reads YFSETQ. V dropped 4 bases and J dropped 11 bases, with 13 bases sitting between them. This CDR3 has 13 amino acids. DNA of the CDR3: TGCGCCAGCAGCACCACCTTCGACCCACCCCTCCACTTT. It yields the protein CASSTTFDPPLHF.

J is TRBJ2-6 and V is TRBV6-2 or TRBV6-3; TRBD2 might be the D (5 bases). CDR1 MNHEY and CDR2 SVGEGT come from the germline V gene. V shed 5 bases and J shed 0 bases, with 8 bases lying between them. This CDR3 comprises 15 residues. CDR3 sequence: CASSAEGSGANVLTF. CDR3 nucleotide sequence: TGTGCCAGCAGTGCAGAGGGCTCTGGGGCCAACGTCCTGACTTTC.

This chain joins TRBV18 and TRBJ1-5, with D unresolved. Germline loops: CDR1 KGHSH, CDR2 LQKENI. The CDR3 loop spans 13 amino acids. V lost 2 bases, J lost 4 bases, and 6 bases lay in between. CDR3 sequence reads: CASSPGENQPQHF. DNA for the CDR3: TGTGCCAGCTCACCAGGGGAGAATCAGCCCCAGCATTTT.

The chain joins TRBV6-2 or TRBV6-3 to TRBJ1-1; 10 nucleotides line up with TRBD1. V dropped 2 bases and J dropped 0; count of bases not matched to a gene: 9. The CDR3 is 18 amino acids. The germline V gene encodes CDR1 MNHEY and CDR2 SVGEGT. The CDR3 region is CASSYGWGTGAMNTEAFF. The CDR3 nucleotides are TGTGCCAGCAGTTACGGTTGGGGGACAGGGGCGATGAACACTGAAGCTTTCTTT.

The V and J genes are TRBV8-1 and TRBJ2-2; the DNA was not compared with TRBD1, the D call given in the table. TRBV8-1 is a documented pseudogene. The CDR3 has 21 residues. The CDR3 region has the DNA TGTGGCAGTGCATCCGCAGCCCCCGGGCTCTGCAGGGAAAGGAGCACCGGGGAGCTGTTTTTT. It translates to CGSASAAPGLCRERSTGELFF.

This clone was counted only a few times. This chain uses TRBV28 with TRBJ2-7, with 8 bases identical to TRBD2. This CDR3 region has 15 residues. Losses at the gene ends were 4 bases for V and 0 bases for J; bases not matched to a gene: 5. Germline V gene sequence: CDR1 MDHEN, CDR2 SYDVKM. The CDR3 DNA reads TGTGCCAGCAGTTCGGGGGGGTCGAGCTCCTACGAGCAGTACTTC. Amino acid sequence: CASSSGGSSSYEQYF. The full variable domain, completed using reference TRBV28 and TRBJ2-7, is DVKVTQSSRYLVKRTGEKVFLECVQDMDHENMFWYRQDPGLGLRLIYFSYDVKMKEKGDIPEGYSVSREKKERFSLILESASTNQTSMYLCASSSGGSSSYEQYFGPGTRLTVT.

J is TRBJ2-5 and V is TRBV7-9, with D tentatively TRBD2 (6 bases). V gave up 3 bases and J gave up 3 bases, with 14 bases separating them. The CDR3 extends over 15 amino acids. Germline V gives CDR1 SEHNR, CDR2 FQNEAQ (reference sequence). In nucleotides, the CDR3 is TGTGCCAGCAGCTTCCGGGACTCTCTTGAAGAGACCCAGTACTTC. It yields the protein CASSFRDSLEETQYF.

The chain combines TRBV6-1 with TRBJ1-5; D is undetermined. The length of the CDR3 is 15 residues. Germline CDR1 MNHNS, CDR2 SASEGT. V lost 3 bases, J lost 6 bases, and 15 bases lay in between. Here the CDR3 DNA reads TGTGCCAGCAGTGACACCGTGGGGTTTCCTCAGCCCCAGCATTTT. Translated, it gives CASSDTVGFPQPQHF.

J is TRBJ2-1 and V is TRBV19; TRBD1 matches at 7 bases. The CDR3 has 16 residues. J was trimmed by 3 bases and V by 5 bases; bases with no gene match: 10. Germline lookup yields CDR1 LNHDA and CDR2 SQIVND (reference sequence). CDR3 loop: CASSLLMTGLYNEQFF. The CDR3 nucleotides read TGTGCCAGTAGTCTACTTATGACAGGGCTCTACAATGAGCAGTTCTTC.

In this sample, this clone turned up once. The genes are TRBV18 and TRBJ1-4; 7 bases map to TRBD1. The CDR3 has 15 amino acids. Germline V lookup: CDR1 KGHSH, CDR2 LQKENI. V shed 3 bases and J 10 bases; nucleotides not matched to a gene: 11. CDR3 bases: TGTGCCAGCTCACCCTCCGGGACAGTGCGCGGAAAACTGTTTTTT. As protein: CASSPSGTVRGKLFF.

V usage is TRBV10-2 and J usage is TRBJ1-2; no reliable D call. The CDR3 runs to 14 residues. Germline CDR1 and CDR2: WSHSY and SAAADI. Deletions cut 3 bases from V and 8 bases from J, with 16 bases between. CDR3 protein: CASSESGLAGGYTF. The CDR3 DNA reads as TGCGCCAGCAGTGAATCCGGCTTGGCGGGAGGCTACACCTTC.

J is TRBJ2-2 and V is TRBV30; D is undetermined. The CDR3 extends over 16 amino acids. Germline values: CDR1 GTSNPN, CDR2 SVGIG (reference sequence). V dropped 1 base and J dropped 3 bases, with 15 bases sitting between them. As DNA, the CDR3 is TGTGCCTGGAGTGCCGGATTGTGGCTCGACACCGGGGAGCTGTTTTTT. Translating gives CAWSAGLWLDTGELFF.

The J gene is TRBJ2-7, the V gene TRBV6-5; 9 bases map to TRBD1. Trimming at V came to 1 base and at J to 2 bases, leaving 3 bases not matched to a gene. The CDR3 has 15 residues. Germline V gives CDR1 MNHEY, CDR2 SVGAGI. CDR3 residues: CASSYWGQGTYEQYF. For the CDR3, the DNA is TGTGCCAGCAGTTACTGGGGACAGGGAACCTACGAGCAGTACTTC.

The rearrangement uses TRBV20-1 and TRBJ2-7, with D perhaps matching TRBD1 (6 bases). From germline, CDR1 is DFQATT and CDR2 SNEGSKA (reference sequence). Trimming removed 6 bases at V and 4 bases at J, with 10 bases between. This CDR3 contains 11 residues. Here the CDR3 reads CSAQRGYEQYF. The CDR3 DNA follows: TGCAGTGCCCAGAGGGGGTACGAGCAGTACTTC.

J is TRBJ1-1 and V is TRBV5-1; no firm D call. Trimming took off 1 base at V and 4 bases at J, with 14 bases between the two ends. Germline V CDR1 and CDR2: SGHRS, YFSETQ. There are 15 residues in the CDR3. The CDR3 is CASSLRRAEGTEAFF. DNA for the CDR3: TGCGCCAGCAGCTTGAGAAGGGCCGAGGGCACTGAAGCTTTCTTT.

The chain couples TRBV11-2 to TRBJ2-5, with TRBD1 as a possible D gene (5 bases). The V end lost 1 base, the J end lost 5 bases, and 14 bases lay between the germline ends. The germline CDR1 and CDR2 sequences are SGHAT and FQNNGV. The CDR3 runs to 15 residues. CDR3: CASSLASANRETQYF. CDR3 nucleotide sequence: TGTGCCAGCAGCTTAGCTTCCGCTAACAGGGAGACCCAGTACTTC.

This sequence joins TRBV5-1 and TRBJ1-1, with 9 bases identical to TRBD1. CDR1 is SGHRS and CDR2 is YFSETQ in the germline V gene. V trimming: 3 bases; J trimming: 2 bases; junction bases outside the gene matches: 2. This CDR3 comprises 14 residues. CDR3 nucleotides: TGCGCCAGCAGCTGGACAGGGGTTAACACTGAAGCTTTCTTT. It codes for CASSWTGVNTEAFF.

This chain's CDR3 is CASSQTLYQPQHF. The CDR3 bases are TGTGCCAGCAGCCAGACCCTTTATCAGCCCCAGCATTTT. This sequence joins TRBV3-1 (or the pseudogene TRBV3-2) and TRBJ1-5; the D is unclear. Germline CDR1 reads LGHDT; CDR2 reads YNNKEL (reference sequence). V was cut by 3 bases and J by 5 bases, with 8 bases left in between. This CDR3 has 13 amino acids.

The gene calls are TRBV11-2 and TRBJ2-5, with a tentative D call TRBD1 (6 bases). Trimming pared 5 bases from V and 5 bases from J, leaving 15 bases between. The germline gives CDR1 SGHAT, CDR2 FQNNGV. This CDR3 has 14 residues. The CDR3 DNA reads TGTGCCAGCAGCCCTGGGGGCCCGGGGGAGACCCAGTACTTC. This translates into CASSPGGPGETQYF.